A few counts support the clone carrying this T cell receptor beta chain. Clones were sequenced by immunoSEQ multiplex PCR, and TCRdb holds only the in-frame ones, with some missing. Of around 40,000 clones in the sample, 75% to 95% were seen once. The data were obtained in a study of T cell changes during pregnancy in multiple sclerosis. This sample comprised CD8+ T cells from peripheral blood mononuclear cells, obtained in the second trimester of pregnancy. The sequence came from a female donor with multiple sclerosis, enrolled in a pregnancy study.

CDR3 region: CASSQDFYGYTF. CDR3 in DNA: TGTGCCAGCAGCCAAGACTTCTATGGCTACACCTTC. The V gene is TRBV4-2, the J gene TRBJ1-2; D gene ambiguous. CDR1 and CDR2 (germline): LGHNA, YNFKEQ. The CDR3 contains 12 residues. The V end was cut by 0 bases, the J end by 4 bases, with 3 bases between.